Here is one TCR beta chain with its context. The antigen remains unidentified. These data come from a study of CD8+ T cells in alopecia areata. Broader study findings: TCR sharing was clearer in mice than between patients, perhaps partly owing to patient HLA diversity. In lesional scalp, particularly from alopecia totalis/universalis, clonality was higher than in normal scalp.

Germline-derived CDR1 and CDR2 are MDHEN and SYDVKM. The CDR3 sequence is 17 residues long. V lost 2 bases to trimming and J lost 7 bases; unmatched junction nucleotides: 9. Peripheral blood samples and lesional scalp punch biopsies were obtained from alopecia areata patients. PBMCs served as the source from which CD4+ and CD8+ T cells were sorted. RNA extraction was followed by reverse transcription into cDNA, which acted as the sequencing template. Some clones are missing from TCRdb's copy, which holds only in-frame ones; the method was immunoSEQ multiplex PCR. The data contain around 120,000 clones, 35% to 45% of them singletons.

The chain has TRBV28 and TRBJ2-1; TRBD1 matches 12 bases. The sequenced sample was CD4+ T cells sorted from blood. The receptor's source is a human donor with alopecia areata. The CDR3 sequence: CASSLLGTGGGRNEQFF. The CDR3 DNA reads as TGTGCCAGCAGTTTACTTGGGACAGGGGGCGGGAGGAATGAGCAGTTCTTC.